This TCR beta chain was obtained from a study of human T cells and chemical hapten exposure. The wider study: There were per-sample TCR yield variations, arising mainly from small pooled library volume differences.

TCRdb re-analysed the RACE reads in MiXCR, keeping a single row per CDR3 protein. This table holds more than 85,000 distinct CDR3 sequences, roughly 10% found once. This clonotype was seen at least ten times. Time point in this sample: patch test 2, 6 weeks after DPC sensitization. As for treatment: therapeutic diphenylcyclopropenone sensitization with weekly scalp DPC. CDR3 length: 13 amino acids. Deletions cut 5 bases from V and 0 bases from J, with 7 bases between. This specimen consisted of whole blood, obtained in connection with sensitization to the hapten diphenylcyclopropenone (DPC). The clonotype was recovered from a woman aged 35 to 49 with alopecia areata. Some clones in this sample may be carry-over from other donors' samples. The chain has TRBV12-3 or TRBV12-4 and TRBJ1-1, with D uncertain. The CDR3 sequence: CASSPEVNTEAFF. CDR3 nucleotides: TGTGCCAGCAGTCCTGAGGTGAACACTGAAGCTTTCTTT.